Following are 27 T cell receptor beta chains from one sample sequenced in a study of shared clonotypes between healthy human individuals. Produced via immunoSEQ multiplex PCR; TCRdb's table is partial and in-frame only. The sample records over a million clones, approximately 80% being singletons. What was sequenced was memory CD4+ T cells from PBMCs. Stated subset: CD45RA-negative fraction. The receptor set was obtained from a man aged 18 to 30 in good health. Some clones in this sample may be carry-over from other donors' samples.

The rearrangement uses TRBV7-3 and TRBJ2-3, with D unresolved. The V end was cut by 1 base, the J end by 0 bases, with 5 bases between. There are 14 residues in the CDR3. Germline loops: CDR1 SGHTA, CDR2 FQGTGA. The CDR3 loop is CASSLSVSTDTQYF. The DNA for the CDR3 is TGTGCCAGCAGCTTAAGCGTCAGCACAGATACGCAGTATTTT.

CDR3 bases: TGTGCCAGCAGTTTAGTAAGCCTCTTGGACGGCCATGGCTACACCTTC. This codes for CASSLVSLLDGHGYTF. The rearrangement uses TRBV28 and TRBJ1-2; D remains unclear. Trimming took 2 bases from V and 6 from J, leaving 19 bases between them. This CDR3 comprises 16 residues. Per germline, CDR1 MDHEN and CDR2 SYDVKM.

The rearrangement joins TRBV15 to TRBJ1-5; no clear D gene. Germline V gene sequence: CDR1 LNHNV, CDR2 YYDKDF (reference sequence). With 2 bases removed from V and 7 bases from J, the gap between germline ends came to 12 bases. This CDR3 region has 14 residues. The CDR3 is CATSRSLEGQPQHF. In nucleotides, the CDR3 is TGTGCCACCAGCAGAAGTCTCGAGGGACAGCCCCAGCATTTT.

As to this clone: A far larger clone lies a single base away; this is likely a read error. This rearrangement joins TRBV28 to TRBJ2-1, with a weak D call TRBD2 (5 bases). CDR3 length: 16 residues. CDR1 is MDHEN and CDR2 is SYDVKM in the germline V gene. The CDR3 nucleotides read TGTGCCAGCAGTTACCCTCACGGAGGTTCCTACAATGAGCAGCTCTTC. The encoded protein is CASSYPHGGSYNEQLF.

The chain joins TRBV28 to TRBJ2-4; 9 bases map to TRBD1. Per germline, CDR1 MDHEN and CDR2 SYDVKM. Trimming cost V 7 bases and J 8 bases; bases outside gene matches: 6. The CDR3 length is 13 residues. CDR3 residues: CASNTGGRYIQYF. The CDR3 nucleotides read TGTGCCAGCAATACAGGGGGCAGATACATTCAGTACTTC.

This chain uses TRBV28 with TRBJ2-7; 10 nucleotides align to TRBD1. This CDR3 has 15 amino acids. J gave up 4 bases and V 5 bases, and 8 bases lay outside the gene matches. Germline-derived CDR1 and CDR2 are MDHEN and SYDVKM. The CDR3 coding sequence is TGTGCCAGCAGTGGGTTGGACAGGGGGTTTTACGAGCAGTACTTC. This gives the protein CASSGLDRGFYEQYF.

This clone was counted a few times. The same CDR3 is also encoded by other DNA sequences in this sample. The chain carries TRBV10-2 and TRBJ2-7; unclear D gene. This CDR3 is built from 12 residues. V dropped 3 bases and J dropped 7 bases, with 10 bases sitting between them. Germline loops: CDR1 WSHSY, CDR2 SAAADI. CDR3 DNA: TGCGCCAGCAGTGACCCCCGTGGGGAGCAGTACTTC. This codes for CASSDPRGEQYF.

This clone was counted between two and nine times. This sequence joins TRBV7-6 and TRBJ1-2, with TRBD1 matching over 7 bases. V was clipped by 5 bases and J by 8 bases; unmatched bases: 11. The germline V gene encodes CDR1 SGHVS and CDR2 FNYEAQ. This CDR3 region has 14 residues. CDR3 sequence: CASSPYPGGRGYTF. Here the CDR3 DNA reads TGTGCCAGCAGCCCATATCCAGGGGGACGAGGCTACACCTTC.

In this sample, this clone turned up many times. The chain joins TRBV14 to TRBJ2-5; TRBD2 matches 8 bases. CDR3 length: 13 residues. V was pared by 1 base and J by 10 bases, with 5 bases of the junction left unmatched. The V gene's germline CDR1 is SGHDN and CDR2 FVKESK. CDR3 residues: CASSQGSGGNQYF. The CDR3 nucleotides read TGTGCCAGCAGCCAAGGTTCGGGGGGGAACCAGTACTTC. The variable domain in full, with the rest retrieved from reference TRBV14 and TRBJ2-5, is EAGVTQFPSHSVIEKGQTVTLRCDPISGHDNLYWYRRVMGKEIKFLLHFVKESKQDESGMPNNRFLAERTGGTYSTLKVQPAELEDSGVYFCASSQGSGGNQYFGPGTRLLVL.

The chain recombines TRBV6-1 with TRBJ2-7; tentative D call: TRBD1 (6 bases). V gave up 8 bases and J gave up 7 bases, with 21 bases separating them. The CDR3 is made up of 14 amino acids. From germline, CDR1 is MNHNS and CDR2 SASEGT. This chain's CDR3 is CASVRDKEKGEQYF. CDR3 in DNA: TGTGCCAGCGTTCGGGACAAGGAGAAGGGTGAGCAGTACTTC.

The gene calls are TRBV4-1 and TRBJ1-3; maybe TRBD1 (5 bases). Germline V lookup: CDR1 MGHRA, CDR2 YSYEKL. The CDR3 runs 14 residues. Trimming removed 1 base from V and 2 bases from J, with 6 bases in between. In DNA form, the CDR3 reads TGCGCCAGCAGCCAAGCGGGGGCTGGAAACACCATATATTTT. Translation: CASSQAGAGNTIYF.

This chain links TRBV7-9 with TRBJ1-4, with 8 bases lining up with TRBD1. There are 17 residues in the CDR3. In germline, CDR1 is SEHNR, CDR2 FQNEAQ (reference sequence). V lost 3 bases and J lost 3; bases outside the gene matches: 9. The CDR3 DNA sequence: TGTGCCAGCAGCTTCCGGACAGGGATTAGAGCTAATGAAAAACTGTTTTTT. It codes for CASSFRTGIRANEKLFF.

The genes are TRBV5-5 and TRBJ2-3; 9 nucleotides match TRBD2. This CDR3 contains 16 residues. Unmatched junction bases numbered 6, after V lost 3 bases and J lost 1 base. Germline CDR1 and CDR2: SGHKS and YYEKEE (reference sequence). The CDR3 loop is CASSSLSGSRTDTQYF. CDR3 sequence (DNA): TGTGCCAGCAGCTCACTTAGCGGGAGCCGCACAGATACGCAGTATTTT.

As for this clone: Mismatch with germline at one junction end may stem from a read error. The J gene is TRBJ2-3, the V gene TRBV11-2; 7 bases map to TRBD1. This CDR3 has 17 residues. Germline V gene lookup returns CDR1 SGHAT and CDR2 FQNNGV. CDR3 bases: TGCGCCAGCAGCCAAAGAGAGGGGGCAGTCGGAACAGATACGCAGTATTTT. Translation gives CASSQREGAVGTDTQYF.

The chain employs TRBV7-8 and TRBJ2-3, with 14 bases matching TRBD2. The CDR3 totals 15 residues. J lost 6 bases, V lost 5 bases, and 4 bases had no gene match. Per germline, CDR1 SGHVS and CDR2 FQNEAQ. CDR3 sequence: CASSPRLAGGDTQYF. CDR3 bases: TGTGCCAGCAGCCCAAGACTAGCGGGAGGGGATACGCAGTATTTT.

Turning to this clone: A far larger clone is off by one base, so a read error is likely. Other DNA sequences in the sample encode the same CDR3. V and J are TRBV7-9 and TRBJ1-3; tentatively, D is TRBD1 (6 bases). CDR1 and CDR2 from the germline V gene are SEHNR and FQNEAQ (reference sequence). The CDR3 consists of 14 residues. CDR3 DNA sequence: TGTGCCAGCAGCTGGGACACCTCTGGAAACACCATATATTTC. Translated, it gives CASSWDTSGNTIYF.

This clone turned up a few times. The V and J genes are TRBV18 and TRBJ2-1, with TRBD1 matching over 11 bases. V was pared by 8 bases and J by 4 bases, with 4 bases of the junction left unmatched. From germline, CDR1 is KGHSH and CDR2 LQKENI. The CDR3 covers 14 residues. The CDR3 here is CASAGTGGYNEQFF. The DNA for the CDR3 is TGTGCCAGCGCCGGGACAGGGGGATACAATGAGCAGTTCTTC. Combining the CDR3 with reference TRBV18 and TRBJ2-1 gives the whole variable domain NAGVMQNPRHLVRRRGQEARLRCSPMKGHSHVYWYRQLPEEGLKFMVYLQKENIIDESGMPKERFSAEFPKEGPSILRIQQVVRGDSAAYFCASAGTGGYNEQFFGPGTRLTVL.

A few counts support this clone. The J gene is TRBJ2-3, the V gene TRBV29-1; D remains ambiguous. The CDR3 has 12 residues. Per the germline V gene, CDR1 is SQVTM and CDR2 is ANQGSEA. V was trimmed by 7 bases and J by 2 bases, leaving 10 bases between them. As DNA, the CDR3 is TGCAGCGGTGTGATTTACACAGATACGCAGTATTTT. This codes for CSGVIYTDTQYF.

This clone has a single count. CDR3: CASSEPGTSGSYEQFF. The CDR3 nucleotides are TGTGCCAGCAGTGAACCAGGGACTAGCGGGAGCTATGAGCAGTTCTTC. J is TRBJ2-1 and V is TRBV25-1; 14 bases fit TRBD2. Trimming took 2 bases from V and 8 from J; bases not matched to a gene: 5. The CDR3 contains 16 residues. Germline CDR1 is MGHDK and CDR2 is SYGVNS.

This chain joins TRBV4-1 and TRBJ1-5; 7 bases match TRBD1. The germline gives CDR1 MGHRA, CDR2 YSYEKL. This CDR3 is built from 14 residues. The V segment lost 2 bases and the J segment 5 bases; nucleotides outside the gene matches: 3. The CDR3 coding sequence is TGCGCCAGCAGCCAACCTGACAGGGATCAGCCCCAGCATTTT. Amino acids: CASSQPDRDQPQHF.

V and J are TRBV6-6 and TRBJ1-5, with 7 bases identical to TRBD1. The V and J ends lost 7 bases and 5 bases, in that order; junction bases with no gene match: 8. The CDR3 consists of 14 residues. Germline-derived CDR1 and CDR2 are MNHNY and SVGAGI (reference sequence). DNA for the CDR3: TGTGCCAGCACATCGACAGGGCGCTATCAGCCCCAGCATTTT. It encodes CASTSTGRYQPQHF.

The chain joins TRBV19 to TRBJ2-7; possibly TRBD1 or TRBD2 for D (6 bases each). Trimming shortened V by 9 bases and J by 3 bases, and 18 bases separated the two germline ends. Germline V CDR1 and CDR2: LNHDA, SQIVND (reference sequence). The CDR3 is 14 amino acids. CDR3 coding DNA: TGTGCCAGGGAGGGACAAGGGGGGTTCTACGAGCAGTACTTC. It yields the protein CAREGQGGFYEQYF.

This chain connects TRBV25-1 to TRBJ1-4; TRBD1 is a possible D gene (6 bases). The CDR3 has 12 residues. Trimming stripped 4 bases from V and 13 bases from J, with 13 bases between. Germline V gene data show CDR1 as MGHDK and CDR2 as SYGVNS. This CDR3 is CASSVPGQRLFF. The CDR3 nucleotides are TGTGCCAGCAGTGTGCCGGGACAACGACTGTTTTTT.

The genes are TRBV29-1 and TRBJ2-5, with 7 bases that match TRBD1. Germline lookup yields CDR1 SQVTM and CDR2 ANQGSEA. The CDR3 loop spans 12 amino acids. The trim removed 4 bases at V and 3 bases at J, leaving 2 bases unmatched. The CDR3 DNA is TGCAGCGTTGGCCAGGGGGAAGAGACCCAGTACTTC. It translates to CSVGQGEETQYF.

The rearrangement joins TRBV27 to TRBJ2-3; TRBD2 matches at 9 bases. The CDR3 sequence is 16 residues long. Germline loops: CDR1 MNHEY, CDR2 SMNVEV (reference sequence). The J segment lost 8 bases and the V segment lost 0 bases, leaving 9 bases of the junction unmatched. The CDR3, as DNA: TGTGCCAGCAGTTTATCGGGGAGCGGGAGGCCCGGTACGCAGTATTTT. This sequence encodes CASSLSGSGRPGTQYF.

This clone was seen more than once but under ten times. V gene TRBV10-3 combines with J gene TRBJ1-4; 7 bases fit TRBD1. Germline V lookup: CDR1 ENHRY, CDR2 SYGVKD. The CDR3 consists of 14 residues. V was clipped by 6 bases and J by 3 bases; unmatched bases: 4. The CDR3 sequence is CAIRQGLANEKLFF. The CDR3 DNA sequence: TGTGCCATCAGACAGGGGTTAGCTAATGAAAAACTGTTTTTT.

The chain carries TRBV27 and TRBJ2-1, with D possibly matching TRBD2 (5 bases). Germline V gene sequence: CDR1 MNHEY, CDR2 SMNVEV (reference sequence). The CDR3 runs to 14 residues. Trimming took off 0 bases at V and 10 bases at J, with 13 bases between the two ends. The CDR3 is CASSLSGLAGEQFF. For the CDR3, the DNA is TGTGCCAGCAGTTTATCCGGGCTAGCCGGAGAGCAGTTCTTC.